The 27 T cell receptor beta chains presented below share a single source sample, sequenced in a study of cytomegalovirus exposure and HLA in healthy donors. In the PCR, 60 Vbeta and 13 Jbeta primers were used. Only in-frame clones appear in the TCRdb table, and some are missing; sequencing was by immunoSEQ multiplex PCR. Of 130,000 to 150,000 clones detected, around 80% appear once; the ten largest clones hold 2% to 2.5%. Sequencing was performed on PBMCs. The source is a boy aged 2 to 9 in good health and CMV-seronegative.

The chain uses TRBV9 and TRBJ2-5, with D perhaps TRBD1 (6 bases). There are 14 residues in the CDR3. Deletions cut 2 bases from V and 5 bases from J, with 13 bases between. Germline CDR1 is SGDLS and CDR2 is YYNGEE. CDR3 loop: CASSVSGVGETQYF. The DNA for the CDR3 is TGTGCCAGCAGCGTTTCAGGGGTAGGGGAGACCCAGTACTTC.

The V gene is TRBV28, the J gene TRBJ2-5; 8 bases align to TRBD2. CDR3 length: 16 residues. CDR1 is MDHEN, CDR2 SYDVKM, per germline. The V gene end was trimmed by 5 bases and the J gene end by 4 bases; junction bases not matched to a gene: 12. CDR3 in amino acids: CASSPSPGLEPETQYF. The DNA for the CDR3 is TGTGCCAGCAGTCCAAGTCCGGGACTAGAGCCAGAGACCCAGTACTTC.

The rearrangement joins TRBV9 to TRBJ2-5, with 7 bases identical to TRBD1. The last part of the DNA fits TRBJ2-7 better; the J call may be wrong. Germline V gene data show CDR1 as SGDLS and CDR2 as YYNGEE. The CDR3 has 14 amino acids. The CDR3 nucleotides are TGTGCCAGCAGCCCACGGGACAGTACCTACGAGCAGTACTTC. Its translation: CASSPRDSTYEQYF.

This sequence joins TRBV7-2 and TRBJ2-5; 8 bases line up with TRBD2. In germline, CDR1 is SGHTA, CDR2 FQGNSA. The V segment lost 0 bases and the J segment 1 base; nucleotides outside the gene matches: 1. This CDR3 contains 15 residues. CDR3 DNA sequence: TGTGCCAGCAGCTTAGCTAGCGGGGTCCAAGAGACCCAGTACTTC. Its protein is CASSLASGVQETQYF.

The chain combines TRBV5-6 with TRBJ2-7; D is perhaps TRBD2 (6 bases). In germline, CDR1 is SGHDT, CDR2 YYEEEE. The V and J ends lost 5 bases and 2 bases respectively, with 14 bases between them. This CDR3 contains 14 residues. CDR3 residues: CASSSGTLTYEQYF. The CDR3 region has the DNA TGTGCCAGCAGTTCGGGGACTCTAACCTACGAGCAGTACTTC.

The V and J genes are TRBV5-1 and TRBJ1-2, with D tentatively TRBD1 (6 bases). Germline CDR1 reads SGHRS; CDR2 reads YFSETQ. The CDR3 extends over 15 amino acids. Trimming cost V 0 bases and J 2 bases, with 11 bases left between them. The CDR3 DNA is TGCGCCAGCAGCTTGGGCAGGGGAACGAACTATGGCTACACCTTC. Translation: CASSLGRGTNYGYTF. Complete variable domain (other parts from reference TRBV5-1 and TRBJ1-2): KAGVTQTPRYLIKTRGQQVTLSCSPISGHRSVSWYQQTPGQGLQFLFEYFSETQRNKGNFPGRFSGRQFSNSRSEMNVSTLELGDSALYLCASSLGRGTNYGYTFGSGTRLTVV.

The chain employs TRBV19 and TRBJ2-3, with a possible D match to TRBD1 (6 bases). The ends were cut back, 4 bases at V and 4 bases at J, with 24 bases in the middle. The CDR3 runs to 18 residues. From germline, CDR1 is LNHDA and CDR2 SQIVND (reference sequence). CDR3 sequence (DNA): TGTGCCAGTAGTACTCCGGTAATTTCCCGGACAGACCCAGATACGCAGTATTTT. Protein product: CASSTPVISRTDPDTQYF.

Details on this clone: The same CDR3 also results from other DNA sequences found in this sample. The rearrangement links TRBV9 to TRBJ2-7; the D gene is possibly TRBD2 (6 bases). This CDR3 spans 13 amino acids. Germline CDR1 reads SGDLS; CDR2 reads YYNGEE. The V gene lost 2 bases and the J gene lost 6 bases, with 12 bases spanning the gap. In DNA form, the CDR3 reads TGTGCCAGCAGCGTTGGTGGGGGGACCGAGCAGTACTTC. Protein: CASSVGGGTEQYF.

The chain employs TRBV27 and TRBJ2-7, with 9 nucleotides matching TRBD1. This CDR3 has 16 residues. Germline V gene data show CDR1 as MNHEY and CDR2 as SMNVEV (reference sequence). Trimming removed 5 bases from V and 2 bases from J; junction bases left unmatched: 10. The CDR3, as DNA: TGTGCCAGCAGTCCGCAGGACAGGGGAGAACCCTACGAGCAGTACTTC. This sequence encodes CASSPQDRGEPYEQYF.

The chain uses TRBV28 and TRBJ2-3, with 7 bases that match TRBD2. This CDR3 spans 15 amino acids. Germline V gene data show CDR1 as MDHEN and CDR2 as SYDVKM. Unmatched junction bases numbered 6, after V lost 4 bases and J lost 2 bases. CDR3 DNA sequence: TGTGCCAGCAGTTACAGTGGGAGGGCCACAGATACGCAGTATTTT. Translating it yields CASSYSGRATDTQYF.

The V call is TRBV5-6, the J call TRBJ2-7; D gene ambiguous. Trimming took 1 base from V and 4 from J, leaving 12 bases between them. Germline assignment: CDR1 SGHDT and CDR2 YYEEEE. The CDR3 loop spans 14 amino acids. The CDR3 bases are TGTGCCAGCAGCTTGTCAGAACAGTGGTACGAGCAGTACTTC. This sequence encodes CASSLSEQWYEQYF.

The chain carries TRBV6-5 and TRBJ1-1, with TRBD1 matching over 11 bases. V dropped 6 bases and J dropped 4; count of bases not matched to a gene: 7. Germline assignment: CDR1 MNHEY and CDR2 SVGAGI. This CDR3 is 15 amino acids long. CDR3 DNA: TGTGCCAGCAGAAGGGACAGGGGGTCCGGCACTGAAGCTTTCTTT. The encoded protein is CASRRDRGSGTEAFF.

The sample holds one count of this clone. V and J are TRBV5-1 and TRBJ2-7; 8 bases agree with TRBD1. The CDR3 covers 15 residues. Unmatched junction bases numbered 11, after V lost 4 bases and J lost 5 bases. In germline, CDR1 is SGHRS, CDR2 YFSETQ. CDR3 in DNA: TGCGCCAGCAGCCCGCGGACAGGGTTCCACAACGAGCAGTACTTC. Its protein is CASSPRTGFHNEQYF.

The chain couples TRBV19 to TRBJ1-6; the match to TRBD1 covers 7 bases. The CDR3 consists of 14 residues. V gave up 6 bases and J gave up 10 bases; unmatched junction bases: 9. Germline assignment: CDR1 LNHDA and CDR2 SQIVND (reference sequence). The CDR3 DNA reads as TGTGCCAGTAGCCCGGGACAGACTCGATCACCCCTCCACTTT. Residues: CASSPGQTRSPLHF.

The sample holds a few counts of this clone. This chain joins TRBV6-6 and TRBJ1-6; 7 bases align to TRBD1. The CDR3 loop spans 15 amino acids. V trimming: 4 bases; J trimming: 3 bases; junction bases outside the gene matches: 3. Germline loops: CDR1 MNHNY, CDR2 SVGAGI (reference sequence). In nucleotides, the CDR3 is TGTGCCAGCAGTTCCGACAGGGTCTATAATTCACCCCTCCACTTT. Protein product: CASSSDRVYNSPLHF.

The rearrangement links TRBV6-1 to TRBJ1-6; 7 bases agree with TRBD1. The CDR3 length is 15 residues. CDR1 and CDR2 from the germline V gene are MNHNS and SASEGT. The V segment lost 7 bases and the J segment 3 bases; nucleotides outside the gene matches: 6. CDR3 in DNA: TGTGCCAGCACCAGGGGGGATAGCTATAATTCACCCCTCCACTTT. This translates into CASTRGDSYNSPLHF.

This chain links TRBV7-9 with TRBJ1-2; D ambiguous. Germline V gene data show CDR1 as SEHNR and CDR2 as FQNEAQ (reference sequence). V was pared by 4 bases and J by 8 bases, with 8 bases between. This CDR3 spans 11 amino acids. This CDR3 is CASSSILGYTF. In DNA, the CDR3 is TGTGCCAGCAGCTCCATACTGGGCTACACCTTC.

The sample holds one count of this clone. This rearrangement joins TRBV23-1 to TRBJ1-4, with no clear D. TRBV23-1 is an open reading frame whose function is uncertain. The germline V and J ends were trimmed by 4 bases and 12 bases, with 27 bases remaining between them. This CDR3 is built from 17 residues. CDR3 sequence (DNA): TGCGCCAGCAGTCTCCCGGCGGGGATCAAGGAGGATGGAGAACTGTTTTTT. It specifies CASSLPAGIKEDGELFF.

The chain carries TRBV18 and TRBJ2-1; maybe TRBD2 (5 bases). Germline V gene lookup returns CDR1 KGHSH and CDR2 LQKENI. V was pared by 6 bases and J by 10 bases, with 16 bases between. This CDR3 has 13 amino acids. In nucleotides, the CDR3 is TGTGCCAGCTCTCCCAAGGCGGGCGTGGAGCAGTTCTTC. Its protein product is CASSPKAGVEQFF.

The genes are TRBV25-1 and TRBJ2-3, with TRBD1 as a possible D gene (6 bases). Germline lookup yields CDR1 MGHDK and CDR2 SYGVNS. CDR3 size: 18 residues. Trimming removed 2 bases at V and 0 bases at J, with 18 bases between. CDR3 nucleotides: TGTGCCAGCAGTGAAACGGTACCAGGGGATTCTAGCACAGATACGCAGTATTTT. Translated: CASSETVPGDSSTDTQYF.

V usage is TRBV28 and J usage is TRBJ1-2; 7 bases align to TRBD1. Germline CDR1 MDHEN, CDR2 SYDVKM. Trimming took 4 bases from V and 6 from J; bases not matched to a gene: 14. The CDR3 is 16 amino acids. The CDR3 bases are TGTGCCAGCAGTTGGACAGCTGGGGCAGGGGGGAATGGCTACACCTTC. It is translated as CASSWTAGAGGNGYTF.

The J gene is TRBJ2-3, the V gene TRBV7-3; weak D call: TRBD2 (5 bases). V was cut by 2 bases and J by 0 bases, with 12 bases left in between. Germline CDR1 SGHTA, CDR2 FQGTGA. The CDR3 totals 16 residues. The DNA of the CDR3 is TGTGCCAGCAGCTTATATAGTCTAGCAAGCACAGATACGCAGTATTTT. As protein: CASSLYSLASTDTQYF.

In DNA form, the CDR3 reads TGTGCCAGCATAAGCGACGGAGACAGCCTGTACTTC. Amino acid sequence: CASISDGDSLYF. The rearrangement uses TRBV6-1 and TRBJ2-7, with a weak D call TRBD1 (5 bases). The CDR3 length is 12 residues. In germline, CDR1 is MNHNS, CDR2 SASEGT. V lost 7 bases and J 12 bases, leaving 19 bases between the germline ends.

The chain couples TRBV5-4 to TRBJ2-4; 9 bases map to TRBD2. V lost 5 bases and J lost 0; bases outside the gene matches: 12. CDR1 SGHNT and CDR2 YYREEE come from the germline V gene (reference sequence). The CDR3 has 18 residues. CDR3 nucleotides: TGTGCCAGCAGACATTTTGCGGGGGGGGCCATAGCCAAAAACATTCAGTACTTC. Amino acid sequence: CASRHFAGGAIAKNIQYF.

To note about this clone: Mismatch with germline at one junction end may stem from a read error. The J gene is TRBJ2-1, the V gene TRBV19; 7 bases match TRBD2. CDR1 is LNHDA and CDR2 is SQIVND in the germline V gene (reference sequence). The CDR3 has 12 residues. For the CDR3, the DNA is TGTGCCAGTAGTATCGACAAGGGACTAAGAGTCTTC. As protein: CASSIDKGLRVF.

The chain recombines TRBV2 with TRBJ2-6; a possible D gene is TRBD2 (6 bases). The V gene's germline CDR1 is SNHLY and CDR2 FYNNEI. The ends were cut back, 0 bases at V and 1 base at J, with 22 bases in the middle. The CDR3 is 21 amino acids. The CDR3 nucleotides are TGTGCCAGCAGTGAAGCGGTCGAGCGGGCCGAGGATAGTTCTGGGGCCAACGTCCTGACTTTC. Residues: CASSEAVERAEDSSGANVLTF.

This chain joins TRBV6-1 and TRBJ2-2, with 7 bases matching TRBD2. CDR3 size: 15 residues. V trimming: 7 bases; J trimming: 1 base; junction bases outside the gene matches: 6. CDR1 is MNHNS and CDR2 is SASEGT in the germline V gene. As DNA, the CDR3 is TGTGCCAGCAAGGATTGGGGGGGGAACACCGGGGAGCTGTTTTTT. Its translation: CASKDWGGNTGELFF.